The next 23 T cell receptor beta chains were all read from a single sample in a study of blood T cell repertoires in COVID-19. The assay was immunoSEQ multiplex PCR, and TCRdb's table has in-frame clones only and misses some. Among over 150,000 clones listed, over 80% were seen once. Material for sequencing was peripheral blood. Receptors originate from a woman aged 70-85 years with COVID-19, enrolled during active disease.

The V gene is TRBV18, the J gene TRBJ2-7; a possible D gene is TRBD1 (6 bases). Trimming cost V 6 bases and J 2 bases, with 14 bases left between them. The CDR3 loop spans 14 amino acids. From germline, CDR1 is KGHSH and CDR2 LQKENI. The CDR3 DNA reads as TGTGCCAGCTCTCAAAGACAGGACACCTACGAGCAGTACTTC. Translated, it gives CASSQRQDTYEQYF.

The chain joins TRBV5-4 to TRBJ2-5; possibly TRBD1 for D (6 bases). The CDR3 loop spans 13 amino acids. Germline V lookup: CDR1 SGHNT, CDR2 YYREEE (reference sequence). V was cut by 6 bases and J by 3 bases, with 12 bases left in between. This chain's CDR3 is CASNQGREETQYF. The CDR3 DNA reads as TGTGCCAGCAATCAGGGGAGAGAAGAGACCCAGTACTTC.

The chain links TRBV10-3 to TRBJ2-1, with D possibly TRBD2 on 6 matching bases. Germline V gene data show CDR1 as ENHRY and CDR2 as SYGVKD. The CDR3 runs to 15 residues. V was trimmed by 4 bases and J by 3 bases, leaving 13 bases between them. CDR3: CAISARTTYYNEQFF. CDR3 DNA: TGTGCCATCAGTGCACGGACTACCTACTACAATGAGCAGTTCTTC.

This clone was seen more than once but under ten times. The genes are TRBV4-1 and TRBJ2-1, with 11 bases aligning to TRBD2. This CDR3 spans 17 amino acids. Trimming at V came to 3 bases and at J to 6 bases, leaving 10 bases not matched to a gene. Germline V lookup: CDR1 MGHRA, CDR2 YSYEKL. The CDR3 is CASSQPTSGKQTNEQFF. CDR3 nucleotide sequence: TGCGCCAGCAGCCAGCCGACTAGCGGGAAACAAACCAATGAGCAGTTCTTC.

This clone appeared a single time. The rearrangement uses TRBV5-4 and TRBJ1-2; 9 nucleotides line up with TRBD1. Germline CDR1 SGHNT, CDR2 YYREEE (reference sequence). The CDR3 is 18 residues long. Losses at the gene ends were 0 bases for V and 8 bases for J; bases not matched to a gene: 17. The CDR3: CASSLGGQGFQMSWGYTF. DNA of the CDR3: TGTGCCAGCAGCTTGGGGGGACAGGGCTTCCAAATGAGTTGGGGCTACACCTTC.

CDR3 sequence: CASSVVVGTGADTQYF. The CDR3 nucleotides are TGTGCCAGCAGCGTAGTAGTGGGGACAGGGGCAGATACGCAGTATTTT. V usage is TRBV9 and J usage is TRBJ2-3; 10 nucleotides match TRBD1. This CDR3 spans 16 amino acids. The trim removed 0 bases at V and 4 bases at J, leaving 5 bases unmatched. Germline V lookup: CDR1 SGDLS, CDR2 YYNGEE.

The J gene is TRBJ2-6, the V gene TRBV24-1, with a tentative D call TRBD2 (5 bases). Germline V gene sequence: CDR1 KGHDR, CDR2 SFDVKD. The ends were cut back, 3 bases at V and 0 bases at J, with 11 bases in the middle. The CDR3 has 17 residues. CDR3 bases: TGTGCCACCAGTGATGTAAAGGCGGGCTCTGGGGCCAACGTCCTGACTTTC. Translating gives CATSDVKAGSGANVLTF.

This clone was counted only a few times. The sample carries other DNA sequences with the same CDR3. The chain carries TRBV28 and TRBJ2-1; D gene unclear. With 3 bases removed from V and 7 bases from J, the gap between germline ends came to 4 bases. The germline V gene encodes CDR1 MDHEN and CDR2 SYDVKM. The CDR3 spans 11 residues. CDR3 sequence reads: CASSLRNEQFF. The CDR3 coding sequence is TGTGCCAGCAGTTTGCGAAATGAGCAGTTCTTC.

The genes are TRBV18 and TRBJ1-5, with 12 bases aligning to TRBD1. The CDR3 has 14 residues. Germline loops: CDR1 KGHSH, CDR2 LQKENI. Trimming at V came to 8 bases and at J to 7 bases, leaving 6 bases not matched to a gene. In DNA, the CDR3 is TGTGCCAGCACGGGACAGGGGGCTGGGCAGCCCCAGCATTTT. This encodes CASTGQGAGQPQHF.

This clone was seen many times. V and J are TRBV19 and TRBJ2-1; 10 bases match TRBD1. CDR3 size: 19 residues. Per germline, CDR1 LNHDA and CDR2 SQIVND (reference sequence). Trimming removed 3 bases from V and 0 bases from J; junction bases left unmatched: 11. This CDR3 is CASSIRGTGAISSYNEQFF. CDR3 DNA sequence: TGTGCCAGTAGTATTCGTGGGACAGGGGCCATCAGCTCCTACAATGAGCAGTTCTTC.

The J gene is TRBJ2-3, the V gene TRBV10-3; 7 nucleotides align to TRBD1. The CDR3 length is 14 residues. Germline CDR1 and CDR2: ENHRY and SYGVKD. The ends lost 7 bases at V and 0 bases at J; junction bases unmatched: 4. CDR3 coding DNA: TGTGCCATCAAAACAGGGGTGAGCACAGATACGCAGTATTTT. The encoded protein is CAIKTGVSTDTQYF.

The chain couples TRBV7-2 to TRBJ2-3, with D possibly being TRBD2 (5 bases). V was cut by 3 bases and J by 5 bases, with 9 bases left in between. This CDR3 has 13 amino acids. Looked up from germline, CDR1 is SGHTA and CDR2 is FQGNSA. Here the CDR3 DNA reads TGTGCCAGCAGCTTCACTAGACTAGATACGCAGTATTTT. It codes for CASSFTRLDTQYF.

The V and J genes are TRBV28 and TRBJ2-1; 7 positions agree with TRBD1. This CDR3 has 13 residues. CDR1 MDHEN and CDR2 SYDVKM come from the germline V gene. V shed 7 bases and J 3 bases; nucleotides not matched to a gene: 3. CDR3 loop: CASTRGLYNEQFF. CDR3 bases: TGTGCCAGCACTAGGGGGCTCTACAATGAGCAGTTCTTC.

The sample holds a few counts of this clone. This same CDR3 is encoded by further DNA sequences in the sample. The chain carries TRBV5-1 and TRBJ2-1, with 15 bases matching TRBD2. V gave up 2 bases and J gave up 7 bases; unmatched junction bases: 4. This CDR3 region has 16 residues. The germline V gene encodes CDR1 SGHRS and CDR2 YFSETQ. CDR3 DNA sequence: TGCGCCAGCAGCTTACCGGGACTAGCGGGAGGAAATGAGCAGTTCTTC. This translates into CASSLPGLAGGNEQFF. Full variable domain (outside the CDR3, taken from reference TRBV5-1 and TRBJ2-1): KAGVTQTPRYLIKTRGQQVTLSCSPISGHRSVSWYQQTPGQGLQFLFEYFSETQRNKGNFPGRFSGRQFSNSRSEMNVSTLELGDSALYLCASSLPGLAGGNEQFFGPGTRLTVL.

This sequence joins TRBV6-2 or TRBV6-3 and TRBJ2-7; 9 nucleotides line up with TRBD2. The CDR3 totals 16 residues. Trimming cost V 2 bases and J 2 bases; bases outside gene matches: 7. CDR1 is MNHEY and CDR2 is SVGEGT in the germline V gene. The CDR3 DNA follows: TGTGCCAGCAGTTACACCTCGGGACTAGCTGCCTACGAGCAGTACTTC. It specifies CASSYTSGLAAYEQYF.

The genes are TRBV7-2 and TRBJ1-4, with 9 bases that match TRBD1. J lost 4 bases, V lost 1 base, and 13 bases had no gene match. This CDR3 region has 19 residues. Germline V gene sequence: CDR1 SGHTA, CDR2 FQGNSA. The CDR3 coding sequence is TGTGCCAGCAGCTTAGGGTCCAGGACAGGGGCCTTAGGTAATGAAAAACTGTTTTTT. It translates to CASSLGSRTGALGNEKLFF.

The V gene is TRBV9, the J gene TRBJ2-1; TRBD2 matches 7 bases. V gave up 8 bases and J gave up 5 bases; unmatched junction bases: 19. Germline loops: CDR1 SGDLS, CDR2 YYNGEE. The CDR3 runs 17 residues. The chain's CDR3 is CASGVGLAARQNNEQFF. The CDR3 bases are TGTGCCAGTGGAGTGGGGCTAGCGGCAAGGCAGAACAATGAGCAGTTCTTC.

The rearrangement uses TRBV30 and TRBJ1-1; D is ambiguous. With 4 bases removed from V and 3 bases from J, the gap between germline ends came to 6 bases. Germline lookup yields CDR1 GTSNPN and CDR2 SVGIG (reference sequence). There are 11 residues in the CDR3. The CDR3 region is CAWTADTEAFF. The CDR3 DNA follows: TGTGCCTGGACCGCGGACACTGAAGCTTTCTTT.

This chain uses TRBV24-1 with TRBJ2-3; the D gene is possibly TRBD2 (5 bases). CDR1 and CDR2 from the germline V gene are KGHDR and SFDVKD. With 5 bases removed from V and 6 bases from J, the gap between germline ends came to 8 bases. The CDR3 consists of 12 residues. Here the CDR3 DNA reads TGTGCCACCAGTGCACGGGGTGATACGCAGTATTTT. This sequence encodes CATSARGDTQYF.

This chain uses TRBV9 with TRBJ1-2, with 9 bases fitting TRBD1. Trimming took 4 bases from V and 7 from J; bases not matched to a gene: 14. Germline V gene sequence: CDR1 SGDLS, CDR2 YYNGEE. The CDR3 has 16 amino acids. CDR3 nucleotides: TGTGCCAGCAGCACCGGGACAGGGAACGACTATGGTGGCTACACCTTC. Amino acid sequence: CASSTGTGNDYGGYTF.

J is TRBJ1-1 and V is TRBV6-6; D is possibly TRBD1 (5 bases). This CDR3 spans 14 amino acids. Per germline, CDR1 MNHNY and CDR2 SVGAGI (reference sequence). Between the trimmed V and J ends, which lost 1 base and 6 bases, there was a span of 12 bases. The CDR3 bases are TGTGCCAGCAGTTACTTCCGGGAGGGACCTGAAGCTTTCTTT. Its protein product is CASSYFREGPEAFF.

The V and J genes are TRBV30 and TRBJ1-2; 7 bases agree with TRBD1. The CDR3 sequence is 11 residues long. Germline trimming cut 2 bases from V and 8 bases from J; bases unmatched to any gene: 2. Germline CDR1 reads GTSNPN; CDR2 reads SVGIG (reference sequence). The CDR3 sequence: CAWSLGGGYTF. CDR3 nucleotide sequence: TGTGCCTGGAGTTTAGGGGGCGGCTACACCTTC.

The chain carries TRBV7-3 and TRBJ2-5; 11 bases agree with TRBD2. The germline CDR1 and CDR2 sequences are SGHTA and FQGTGA. With V trimmed by 3 bases and J by 1 base, 7 bases remained unmatched. There are 17 residues in the CDR3. The CDR3 is CASSLGTSGSGQETQYF. Here the CDR3 DNA reads TGTGCCAGCAGCTTGGGTACTAGCGGGAGCGGCCAAGAGACCCAGTACTTC.